This TCR beta chain stems from a study of T cells in Graves' hyperthyroidism and ophthalmopathy. Study observations and caveats: Ophthalmopathy and stable hyperthyroidism were told apart by a 13 V-J model.

CDR3 length equals 15 residues. The trim removed 3 bases at V and 9 bases at J, leaving 12 bases unmatched. Germline loops: CDR1 MGHRA, CDR2 YSYEKL. This clonotype appeared a few times. Its cognate antigen is unknown. Template material for amplifying TCR beta CDR3 regions consisted of RNA transcripts. The TCR CDR3 first-round RT-PCR relied on the HTBI primer set. TCRdb analysed the multiplex PCR reads with MiXCR anew, one entry per CDR3 protein. The sample carries some 180,000 distinct CDR3 sequences, roughly a sixth recorded once. Newly diagnosed hyperthyroidism patients aged 18 to 65 years had disease lasting under 2 months. Patients having uncontrolled infection, another autoimmune disease, pregnancy or lactation were not included.

The sequenced material came from blood. The receptor's source is a woman aged 50 to 65 with Graves' hyperthyroidism. The chain links TRBV4-1 to TRBJ1-1; TRBD1 agrees at 8 bases. DNA of the CDR3: TGCGCCAGCAGCCAGGAACAGACAGGGGTTAGGCAAGCTTTCTTT. This encodes CASSQEQTGVRQAFF.